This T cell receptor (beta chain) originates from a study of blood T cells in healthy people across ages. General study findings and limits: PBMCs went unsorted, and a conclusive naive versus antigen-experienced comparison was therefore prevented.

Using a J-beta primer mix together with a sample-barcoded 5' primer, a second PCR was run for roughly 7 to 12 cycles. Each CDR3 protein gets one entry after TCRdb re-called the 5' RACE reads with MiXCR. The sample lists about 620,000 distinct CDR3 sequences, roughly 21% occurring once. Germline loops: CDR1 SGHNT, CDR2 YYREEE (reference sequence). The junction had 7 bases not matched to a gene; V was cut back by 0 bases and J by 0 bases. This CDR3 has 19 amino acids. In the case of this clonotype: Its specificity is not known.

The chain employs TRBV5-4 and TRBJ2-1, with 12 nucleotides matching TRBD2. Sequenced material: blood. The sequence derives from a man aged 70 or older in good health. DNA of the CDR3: TGTGCCAGCAGCTTGGACCTAGCGGGAGGGCCGAGCTCCTACAATGAGCAGTTCTTC. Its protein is CASSLDLAGGPSSYNEQFF.